These 9 T cell receptor beta chains were all obtained from the same sample, sequenced in a study of regulatory T cells in long-lasting Graves disease. Building of the TCR beta libraries involved iRepertoire HTBI primers and Arm-PCR of CDR3 regions. TCRdb called the multiplex PCR reads again in MiXCR, with one record for every CDR3 protein. The sample has about 470,000 distinct CDR3 sequences, under 25% seen once. Time point in this sample: persistent/refractory GD, antithyroid drugs over 5 years with positive TRAb. The TCR library was made from RNA that had been extracted from PBMCs in TRIzol. The sequencing used peripheral blood mononuclear cells (PBMCs), collected when the disease was refractory, from a patient treated with antithyroid drugs. These receptors all stem from a female donor with Graves disease.

As for this clonotype: It may be a read error: a sequence one base away is much more abundant. V usage is TRBV7-2 and J usage is TRBJ2-5; tentatively, D is TRBD1 (5 bases). Germline loops: CDR1 SGHTA, CDR2 FQGNSA. The length of the CDR3 is 14 residues. The V and J ends lost 5 bases and 7 bases respectively, with 17 bases between them. CDR3 sequence reads: CASSKDSSKGTQYF. CDR3 sequence (DNA): TGTGCCAGCAGCAAAGACAGCTCCAAAGGGACCCAGTACTTC.

The rearrangement links TRBV2 to TRBJ2-1; D ambiguous. The CDR3 totals 11 residues. V was cut by 6 bases and J by 9 bases, with 9 bases left in between. Germline values: CDR1 SNHLY, CDR2 FYNNEI. CDR3 in DNA: TGTGCCAGCAGCCCCCACAGTGAGCAGTTCTTC. As protein: CASSPHSEQFF. Drawing the rest from reference TRBV2 and TRBJ2-1, the complete variable domain is EPEVTQTPSHQVTQMGQEVILRCVPISNHLYFYWYRQILGQKVEFLVSFYNNEISEKSEIFDDQFSVERPDGSNFTLKIRSTKLEDSAMYFCASSPHSEQFFGPGTRLTVL.

The rearrangement joins TRBV30 to TRBJ2-7; D perhaps matches TRBD1 (6 bases). Trimming took 1 base from V and 2 from J, leaving 12 bases between them. CDR3 length equals 14 residues. Germline V gene sequence: CDR1 GTSNPN, CDR2 SVGIG (reference sequence). The CDR3 region is CAWSDRAKTYEQYF. The CDR3 bases are TGTGCCTGGAGTGACAGGGCTAAGACCTACGAGCAGTACTTC.

This clonotype was detected many times. The chain has TRBV9 and TRBJ1-1; D not certain. Germline CDR1 is SGDLS and CDR2 is YYNGEE. Trimming removed 4 bases at V and 1 base at J, with 17 bases between. This CDR3 is built from 16 residues. Written as DNA, the CDR3 is TGTGCCAGCAGCCCGAGGCCCTCATCTGCGAACACTGAAGCTTTCTTT. This translates into CASSPRPSSANTEAFF.

This clonotype was detected many times. The J gene is TRBJ2-7, the V gene TRBV7-9, with TRBD1 identical over 8 bases. The CDR3 loop spans 17 amino acids. V was pared by 5 bases and J by 2 bases, with 14 bases of the junction left unmatched. CDR1 SEHNR and CDR2 FQNEAQ come from the germline V gene (reference sequence). The chain's CDR3 is CASSNGLGTGGAYEQYF. In nucleotides, the CDR3 is TGTGCCAGCAGCAACGGACTCGGGACAGGAGGAGCCTACGAGCAGTACTTC.

The sample holds many counts of this clonotype. This chain uses TRBV28 with TRBJ2-7, with D tentatively TRBD1 or TRBD2 (5 bases each). The CDR3 sequence is 14 residues long. Per germline, CDR1 MDHEN and CDR2 SYDVKM. Trimming took 2 bases from V and 2 from J, leaving 10 bases between them. The CDR3 nucleotides read TGTGCCAGCAGTTTAGGGGACGGTCCCTACGAGCAGTACTTC. It specifies CASSLGDGPYEQYF.

The V and J genes are TRBV7-9 and TRBJ2-7; TRBD1 aligns across 11 bases. CDR3 length equals 16 residues. V dropped 5 bases and J dropped 5; count of bases not matched to a gene: 11. Germline CDR1 and CDR2: SEHNR and FQNEAQ (reference sequence). The DNA of the CDR3 is TGTGCCAGCAGCCTTCTACCGGGACAGGGGGTCAACGAGCAGTACTTC. Amino acids: CASSLLPGQGVNEQYF.

J is TRBJ2-5 and V is TRBV12-3 or TRBV12-4, with 8 bases aligning to TRBD2. The CDR3 has 16 amino acids. V lost 5 bases and J lost 5; bases outside the gene matches: 13. The CDR3 sequence is CASSTLGVAGRETQYF. Written as DNA, the CDR3 is TGTGCCAGCAGTACCCTCGGGGTAGCGGGACGGGAGACCCAGTACTTC.

For this clonotype: This is likely an artifact of a read error, given a far larger clone one base away. This chain connects TRBV6-1 to TRBJ2-5; no clear D gene. CDR3 length: 10 residues. Germline V gene data show CDR1 as MNHNS and CDR2 as SASEGT. In DNA form, the CDR3 reads TGTGCCAGCCGCCAAGGGACCCAGTACTTC. Its translation is CASRQGTQYF.